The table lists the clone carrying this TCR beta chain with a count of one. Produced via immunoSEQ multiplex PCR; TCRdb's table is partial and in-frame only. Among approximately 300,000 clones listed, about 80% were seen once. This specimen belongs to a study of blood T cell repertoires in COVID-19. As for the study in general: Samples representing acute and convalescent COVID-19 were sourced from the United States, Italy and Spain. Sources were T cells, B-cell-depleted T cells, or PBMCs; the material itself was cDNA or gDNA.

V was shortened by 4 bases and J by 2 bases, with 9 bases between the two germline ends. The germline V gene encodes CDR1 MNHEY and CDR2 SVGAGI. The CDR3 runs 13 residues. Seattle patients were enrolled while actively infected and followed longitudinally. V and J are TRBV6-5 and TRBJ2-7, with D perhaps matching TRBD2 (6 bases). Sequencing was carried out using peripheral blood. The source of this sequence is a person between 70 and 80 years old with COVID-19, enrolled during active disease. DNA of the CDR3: TGTGCCAGCAGTTTCGGGGGTGCCTACGAGCAGTACTTC. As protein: CASSFGGAYEQYF.